The T cell receptor (beta chain) described here comes from a study of T cells expressing NK-cell markers. Study information: Of eight sequenced donors, seven were HCMV-seropositive and one HCMV-seronegative.

With respect to this clonotype: No antigen is known for it.

Beta-chain TCR cDNA was generated via 5'RACE template switching with UMIs. TCRdb re-called the 5' RACE reads; every CDR3 protein appears as one record, without DNA. This table holds 200,000 to 300,000 distinct CDR3 sequences. Notes on the study in general: These clonotypes also led the CD3+CD56-NKG2C+ fraction in a few donors.

This CDR3 spans 18 amino acids. Material: blood T cells: a sorted CD56 or NKG2C T cell subset, CD4+ or CD8+ T cells, or bulk PBMC T cells (not recorded which). The TCR comes from a woman aged 18 to 69 in good health. The rearrangement links TRBV12-3 or TRBV12-4 to TRBJ2-1; lacking DNA, the TRBD2 call made by TCRdb goes unchecked. Here the CDR3 reads CASSLGLAGGISYNEQFF.